The entry below describes one T cell receptor (beta chain). These data belong to a study of blood T cell repertoires in COVID-19. About the research overall: COVID-19 samples, acute and convalescent, were from the United States, Italy and Spain. PBMCs, B-cell-depleted T cells, or T cells were the source of the cDNA or gDNA that made up the material.

In the study's own analysis: Estimation of nucleated cell counts was performed using reference gene primer amplification. Profiling relied on immunoSEQ multiplex PCR, and the TCRdb table lists in-frame clones only, not all of them. The D gene and trimming were derived from the DNA, and the V and J assignments and clone size from that table. The table has roughly 110,000 clones, approximately 84% seen once. The germline V and J ends were trimmed by 4 bases and 7 bases, with 15 bases remaining between them. The CDR3 length is 14 residues. Germline V gives CDR1 MNHEY, CDR2 SMNVEV (reference sequence). The source is a human donor in a cohort sampled during active COVID-19. Source material: peripheral blood. The chain couples TRBV27 to TRBJ2-3; D remains unclear. The CDR3 bases are TGTGCCAGCAGTTCCCAAATCGAGCCAAATACGCAGTATTTT. Amino acids: CASSSQIEPNTQYF.